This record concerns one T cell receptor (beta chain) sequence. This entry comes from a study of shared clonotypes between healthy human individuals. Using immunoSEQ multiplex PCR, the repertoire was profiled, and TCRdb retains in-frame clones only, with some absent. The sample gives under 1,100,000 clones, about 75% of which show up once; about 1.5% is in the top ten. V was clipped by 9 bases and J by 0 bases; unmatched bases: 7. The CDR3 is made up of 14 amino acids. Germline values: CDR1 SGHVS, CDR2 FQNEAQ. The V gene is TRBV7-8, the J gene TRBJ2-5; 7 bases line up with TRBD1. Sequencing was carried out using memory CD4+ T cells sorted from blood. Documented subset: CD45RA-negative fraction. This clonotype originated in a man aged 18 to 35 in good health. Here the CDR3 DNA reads TGTGCCAGTATTCAGACAGGGAACCAAGAGACCCAGTACTTC. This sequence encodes CASIQTGNQETQYF.